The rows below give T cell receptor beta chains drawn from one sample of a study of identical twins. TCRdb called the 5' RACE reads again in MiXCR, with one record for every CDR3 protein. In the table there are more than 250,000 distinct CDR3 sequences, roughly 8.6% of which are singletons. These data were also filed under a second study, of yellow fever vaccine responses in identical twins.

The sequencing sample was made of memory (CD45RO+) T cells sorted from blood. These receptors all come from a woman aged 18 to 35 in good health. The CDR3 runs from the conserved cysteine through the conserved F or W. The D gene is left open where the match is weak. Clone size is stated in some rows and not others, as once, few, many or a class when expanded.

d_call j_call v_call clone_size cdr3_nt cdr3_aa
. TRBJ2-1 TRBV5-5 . TGTGCCAGCAGCTCTATCGGGGGAAAATACAATGAGCAGTTCTTC CASSSIGGKYNEQFF
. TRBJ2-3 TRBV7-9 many TGTGCCAGCAGCTTAGGGGCGGGGTTCGCAGATACGCAGTATTTT CASSLGAGFADTQYF
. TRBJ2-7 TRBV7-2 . TGTGCCAGCAGCCCCACGGCGGCAGCCCCCTACGAGCAGTACTTC CASSPTAAAPYEQYF
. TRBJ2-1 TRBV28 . TGTGCCAGCAGTTCCAACAGCTGGCCTGAGCAGTTCTTC CASSSNSWPEQFF
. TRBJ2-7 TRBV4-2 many TGTGCCAGCAGCCAAGTCGGCGACACAGAGCAGTACTTC CASSQVGDTEQYF
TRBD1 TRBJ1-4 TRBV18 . TGTGCCAGCTCACGAACCGGGACAGGGACTAATGAAAAACTGTTTTTT CASSRTGTGTNEKLFF
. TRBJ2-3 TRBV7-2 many TGTGCCAGCAGCAGGGGGGTAGTTACAGATACGCAGTATTTT CASSRGVVTDTQYF
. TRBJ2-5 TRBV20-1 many TGCAGTGCAAACCCCGGGGGACACGAAGAGACCCAGTACTTC CSANPGGHEETQYF
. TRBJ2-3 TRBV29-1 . TGCAGCGTTGTAGCGGACACAGATACGCAGTATTTT CSVVADTDTQYF
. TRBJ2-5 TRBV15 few TGTGCCACCAGCAGAGGAGTAGGGGAGTCAGAGACCCAGTACTTC CATSRGVGESETQYF
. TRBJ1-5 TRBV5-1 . TGCGCCAGCAGCTTGGGCGGGGGCCCGGCTCATCCCCAGCATTTT CASSLGGGPAHPQHF